This T cell receptor beta chain was sequenced in a study of shared clonotypes between healthy human individuals. The CDR3 is 15 residues long. Germline V CDR1 and CDR2: SNHLY, FYNNEI. V trimming: 7 bases; J trimming: 2 bases; junction bases outside the gene matches: 7. Produced via immunoSEQ multiplex PCR; TCRdb's table is partial and in-frame only. The repertoire consists of about 100,000 clones, with under 70% occurring once and the leading ten covering over 20%. The TCR sequence derives from a woman in her twenties or thirties in good health. The sequencing sample was made of memory CD8+ T cells sorted from blood. The subset is: CD45RO+ cells pooled with CCR7-negative TemRA cells. The V and J genes are TRBV2 and TRBJ2-3; the match to TRBD2 covers 9 bases. CDR3 nucleotides: TGTGCCAGCACCCGGCTAGCGGGGTACACAGATACGCAGTATTTT. Its protein product is CASTRLAGYTDTQYF.